The 25 T cell receptor beta chains below all came from one sample that was sequenced in a study of T cells after somatic rescue of genetic block. Clones were read by immunoSEQ multiplex PCR, and TCRdb kept only the in-frame ones, dropping some. Here the sample spans 60,000 to 90,000 clones, approximately 90% being singletons. Sequenced material: peripheral blood mononuclear cells (PBMCs). The receptors stem from a man under 40.

The rearrangement uses TRBV9 and TRBJ2-1, with 7 bases matching TRBD2. The junction had 5 bases not matched to a gene; V was cut back by 0 bases and J by 2 bases. Germline CDR1 SGDLS, CDR2 YYNGEE. CDR3 length: 16 amino acids. CDR3 protein: CASSVAVGGPYNEQFF. The CDR3 DNA follows: TGTGCCAGCAGCGTAGCGGTGGGAGGGCCCTACAATGAGCAGTTCTTC.

The chain couples TRBV5-1 to TRBJ1-5; D is unresolved. There are 13 residues in the CDR3. Trimming left V 1 base short and J 5 bases short, with 7 bases between. The germline V gene encodes CDR1 SGHRS and CDR2 YFSETQ. The CDR3 is CASSLRWDQPQHF. The CDR3 coding sequence is TGCGCCAGCAGCTTGCGGTGGGATCAGCCCCAGCATTTT.

The CDR3 region has the DNA TGTGCCAGCAGCACCCGGACAGGACACTACGAGCAGTACTTC. This codes for CASSTRTGHYEQYF. The V call is TRBV7-8, the J call TRBJ2-7; TRBD1 agrees at 7 bases. Germline V gene sequence: CDR1 SGHVS, CDR2 FQNEAQ. This CDR3 contains 14 residues. V was pared by 5 bases and J by 3 bases, with 7 bases of the junction left unmatched.

The chain has TRBV5-1 and TRBJ2-7; D is unclear. The germline V gene encodes CDR1 SGHRS and CDR2 YFSETQ. The CDR3 covers 13 residues. V gave up 4 bases and J gave up 4 bases, with 12 bases separating them. CDR3 residues: CASSPRGDYEQYF. The CDR3, as DNA: TGCGCCAGCAGCCCACGAGGTGATTACGAGCAGTACTTC. Supplemented by reference TRBV5-1 and TRBJ2-7, the full variable domain reads KAGVTQTPRYLIKTRGQQVTLSCSPISGHRSVSWYQQTPGQGLQFLFEYFSETQRNKGNFPGRFSGRQFSNSRSEMNVSTLELGDSALYLCASSPRGDYEQYFGPGTRLTVT.

The rearrangement uses TRBV5-1 and TRBJ2-2; TRBD1 aligns across 9 bases. The CDR3 runs to 15 residues. J was trimmed by 9 bases and V by 2 bases; bases with no gene match: 8. Germline loops: CDR1 SGHRS, CDR2 YFSETQ. The CDR3 loop is CASSFGTGFNWELFF. For the CDR3, the DNA is TGCGCCAGCAGCTTCGGGACAGGGTTCAACTGGGAGCTGTTTTTT.

The rearrangement joins TRBV25-1 to TRBJ1-2, with TRBD1 as a possible D gene (6 bases). The CDR3 extends over 15 amino acids. V was shortened by 6 bases and J by 0 bases, with 14 bases between the two germline ends. Germline V CDR1 and CDR2: MGHDK, SYGVNS. The CDR3 loop is CASRGGGAANYGYTF. CDR3 nucleotides: TGTGCCAGCAGAGGCGGGGGGGCAGCTAACTATGGCTACACCTTC.

The chain joins TRBV10-3 to TRBJ2-7, with D perhaps TRBD1 (6 bases). The V and J ends lost 10 bases and 0 bases respectively, with 13 bases between them. CDR1 is ENHRY, CDR2 SYGVKD, per germline. The CDR3 is made up of 13 amino acids. CDR3 loop: CATGQGSSYEQYF. CDR3 nucleotide sequence: TGTGCCACAGGCCAGGGGAGCTCCTACGAGCAGTACTTC.

This clone appeared once. The chain has TRBV5-1 and TRBJ1-1; D is unclear. V was cut by 2 bases and J by 5 bases, with 4 bases left in between. The germline CDR1 and CDR2 sequences are SGHRS and YFSETQ. This CDR3 has 11 residues. The CDR3 bases are TGCGCCAGCAGCTTCGGTACTGAAGCTTTCTTT. Translated, it gives CASSFGTEAFF.

This chain links TRBV6-1 with TRBJ2-7, with 15 nucleotides matching TRBD2. Trimming at V came to 1 base and at J to 6 bases, leaving 7 bases not matched to a gene. Looked up from germline, CDR1 is MNHNS and CDR2 is SASEGT. The CDR3 is made up of 17 amino acids. The CDR3 spells CASSEDGLAGGPGEQYF. CDR3 coding DNA: TGTGCCAGCAGTGAAGATGGACTAGCGGGGGGGCCGGGCGAGCAGTACTTC.

The chain is built from TRBV28 and TRBJ2-7; no clear D. Germline-derived CDR1 and CDR2 are MDHEN and SYDVKM. The CDR3 runs 12 residues. The germline V and J ends were trimmed by 3 bases and 3 bases, with 6 bases remaining between them. Here the CDR3 reads CASSLVGYEQYF. The CDR3 DNA reads as TGTGCCAGCAGTTTGGTGGGCTACGAGCAGTACTTC.

The rearrangement joins TRBV19 to TRBJ2-1; TRBD2 matches at 9 bases. This CDR3 spans 15 amino acids. V lost 4 bases and J lost 5; bases outside the gene matches: 6. Germline V gives CDR1 LNHDA, CDR2 SQIVND (reference sequence). The CDR3 loop reads CASSTHSGGNNEQFF. For the CDR3, the DNA is TGTGCCAGTAGTACCCATAGCGGGGGAAACAATGAGCAGTTCTTC.

The rearrangement links TRBV28 to TRBJ2-7, with D perhaps TRBD2 (6 bases). The CDR3 is 13 residues long. V shed 7 bases and J shed 7 bases, with 17 bases lying between them. CDR1 and CDR2 (germline): MDHEN, SYDVKM. The CDR3 DNA reads TGTGCCAGCACCAGTGGAGGGGCGTGGGAGCAGTACTTC. Translation gives CASTSGGAWEQYF.

The chain joins TRBV7-2 to TRBJ1-5; TRBD1 might be the D (5 bases). Trimming shortened V by 4 bases and J by 0 bases, and 10 bases separated the two germline ends. This CDR3 contains 15 residues. Per germline, CDR1 SGHTA and CDR2 FQGNSA. The CDR3 loop reads CASSSQDYSNQPQHF. The CDR3 nucleotides read TGTGCCAGCAGCTCACAGGACTATAGCAATCAGCCCCAGCATTTT.

CDR3: CASSVGTGTEKLFF. CDR3 DNA sequence: TGTGCCAGCAGTGTTGGGACAGGAACTGAAAAACTGTTTTTT. The chain has TRBV2 and TRBJ1-4, with 8 bases identical to TRBD1. With 4 bases clipped from V and 7 bases from J, the junction kept 5 bases outside the gene matches. CDR1 is SNHLY, CDR2 FYNNEI, per germline. The CDR3 consists of 14 residues.

This sequence joins TRBV18 and TRBJ2-5; D remains unclear. The CDR3 length is 11 residues. V was trimmed by 5 bases and J by 1 base, leaving 2 bases between them. From germline, CDR1 is KGHSH and CDR2 LQKENI. CDR3 amino acids: CASSTQETQYF. The CDR3 DNA follows: TGTGCCAGCTCAACCCAAGAGACCCAGTACTTC.

This CDR3 reads CASSEWQGPGISTEAFF. In nucleotides, the CDR3 is TGTGCCAGCAGTGAGTGGCAGGGGCCCGGGATTAGCACTGAAGCTTTCTTT. The genes are TRBV6-1 and TRBJ1-1, with TRBD1 as a possible D gene (6 bases). Germline assignment: CDR1 MNHNS and CDR2 SASEGT. With 3 bases removed from V and 4 bases from J, the gap between germline ends came to 21 bases. This CDR3 contains 17 residues.

This sequence joins TRBV19 and TRBJ1-2; weak D call: TRBD1 (6 bases). CDR3 size: 16 residues. Germline V gene sequence: CDR1 LNHDA, CDR2 SQIVND (reference sequence). Trimming pared 4 bases from V and 4 bases from J, leaving 19 bases between. CDR3: CASSSLNREMSYGYTF. DNA of the CDR3: TGTGCCAGTAGTAGCCTGAACAGGGAGATGAGCTATGGCTACACCTTC.

The rearrangement joins TRBV19 to TRBJ2-5; 11 nucleotides align to TRBD2. V dropped 2 bases and J dropped 3; count of bases not matched to a gene: 2. Germline CDR1 is LNHDA and CDR2 is SQIVND (reference sequence). The CDR3 sequence is 15 residues long. CDR3 protein: CASSITSGGKETQYF. CDR3 nucleotides: TGTGCCAGTAGTATAACTAGCGGGGGTAAAGAGACCCAGTACTTC.

This chain connects TRBV19 to TRBJ1-5; D remains ambiguous. This CDR3 has 15 residues. Trimming left V 3 bases short and J 1 base short, with 10 bases between. The germline CDR1 and CDR2 sequences are LNHDA and SQIVND (reference sequence). CDR3 region: CASSIYLVSNQPQHF. The CDR3 DNA reads TGTGCCAGTAGTATCTATCTCGTGAGCAATCAGCCCCAGCATTTT.

The chain is built from TRBV7-9 and TRBJ1-1; D gene unclear. V gave up 5 bases and J gave up 5 bases, with 24 bases separating them. The V gene's germline CDR1 is SEHNR and CDR2 FQNEAQ (reference sequence). This CDR3 is 17 amino acids long. CDR3: CASSRPFTDDPGTEAFF. CDR3 coding DNA: TGTGCCAGCAGCCGACCTTTCACGGATGATCCGGGAACTGAAGCTTTCTTT. The full variable domain, in which reference TRBV7-9 and TRBJ1-1 provide the parts outside the CDR3, is DTGVSQNPRHKITKRGQNVTFRCDPISEHNRLYWYRQTLGQGPEFLTYFQNEAQLEKSRLLSDRFSAERPKGSFSTLEIQRTEQGDSAMYLCASSRPFTDDPGTEAFFGQGTRLTVV.

This clone is labeled medium-sized. The CDR3 DNA follows: TGTGCCAGCAGTTACGTCCCCGGGAGCAATGAGCAGTTCTTC. Translated, it gives CASSYVPGSNEQFF. This chain joins TRBV6-5 and TRBJ2-1; maybe TRBD2 (6 bases). CDR3 length: 14 residues. The V gene's germline CDR1 is MNHEY and CDR2 SVGAGI. The germline V and J ends were trimmed by 2 bases and 6 bases, with 11 bases remaining between them.

This chain joins TRBV11-3 and TRBJ2-7; no definite D call. CDR1 SGHNT and CDR2 YENEEA come from the germline V gene. The CDR3 spans 18 residues. V lost 5 bases, J lost 0 bases, and 23 bases lay in between. The CDR3 loop is CASSATTVGIGSSYEQYF. For the CDR3, the DNA is TGTGCCAGCAGCGCTACGACCGTAGGGATCGGAAGCTCCTACGAGCAGTACTTC.

In this sample, this clone turned up a few times. The V and J genes are TRBV5-6 and TRBJ1-5; 8 bases match TRBD1. The CDR3 is made up of 14 amino acids. The V gene's germline CDR1 is SGHDT and CDR2 YYEEEE. The trim removed 4 bases at V and 6 bases at J, leaving 6 bases unmatched. Written as DNA, the CDR3 is TGTGCCAGCAGCGCCAACAGGGGGGCTCAGCCCCAGCATTTT. It codes for CASSANRGAQPQHF.

The chain uses TRBV11-2 and TRBJ2-7; D gene unclear. Trimming removed 2 bases from V and 3 bases from J, with 14 bases in between. Per germline, CDR1 SGHAT and CDR2 FQNNGV. The CDR3 spans 15 residues. CDR3 sequence reads: CASSLNPSASYEQYF. As DNA, the CDR3 is TGTGCCAGCAGCTTAAATCCCAGCGCTAGCTACGAGCAGTACTTC. The whole variable domain, remainder taken from reference TRBV11-2 and TRBJ2-7, is EAGVAQSPRYKIIEKRQSVAFWCNPISGHATLYWYQQILGQGPKLLIQFQNNGVVDDSQLPKDRFSAERLKGVDSTLKIQPAKLEDSAVYLCASSLNPSASYEQYFGPGTRLTVT.

The chain employs TRBV5-4 and TRBJ1-1; perhaps TRBD1 as D (5 bases). Germline V gene sequence: CDR1 SGHNT, CDR2 YYREEE (reference sequence). V lost 4 bases to trimming and J lost 6 bases, with 13 bases between them. The CDR3 is 13 amino acids. The CDR3 loop is CASSPGLGAEAFF. CDR3 in DNA: TGTGCCAGCAGCCCGGGGTTAGGGGCTGAAGCTTTCTTT.